This T cell receptor (beta chain) was identified in a study of molecular identifiers for immune sequencing clone quantification. Bulk libraries came from a prior protocol with listed TCR primers. Each CDR3 protein is one row after TCRdb ran MiXCR on the PCR reads. This sample has over 600,000 distinct CDR3 sequences, with 15% to 20% found just once. Points on this clonotype: Its antigen is not identified.

The CDR3 runs to 16 residues. Trimming cost V 0 bases and J 3 bases, with 11 bases left between them. The germline V gene encodes CDR1 PRHDT and CDR2 FYEKMQ (reference sequence). Study-wide results and caveats: Effector cells had over 97% of their molecules in clones above 20 RNA copies, while naive cells had under 1%.

The material sequenced was naive CD8+ T cells from blood, with Jurkat cell RNA spiked in. Subset here: FACS-sorted CD8+CD4-CCR7+CD45RA+ naive T cells. This rearrangement joins TRBV13 to TRBJ1-4; D not resolved. This TCR came from a human donor in good health. Some libraries in this study had Jurkat cell RNA spiked in. This CDR3 is CASSLGLGWPNEKLFF. CDR3 DNA: TGTGCCAGCAGCTTAGGCTTGGGTTGGCCTAATGAAAAACTGTTTTTT.